This passage covers 30 T cell receptor beta chains from one sample sequenced in a study of PD-L1 blockade in urothelial cancer (dated by TCRdb to about 2017). The library was obtained by the immunoSEQ multiplex PCR assay. This is the immuneACCESS table as TCRdb keeps it, with only in-frame sequences that have V and J called. A part of the clones is gone; compared with another copy, unresolved V genes explain less than half, and the rest is unexplained. A total of about 74,000 clones appear in this sample, approximately 87% of them only once. Clones ranked in the top ten supply approximately 5% of the sample. The time point tag for this specimen amounts to: pretreatment peripheral blood. This material consisted of PBMCs, taken around atezolizumab (anti-PD-L1) treatment. Source of these receptors: an older man with urothelial cancer.

The chain carries TRBV6-5 and TRBJ2-1; tentatively, D is TRBD1 (5 bases). From germline, CDR1 is MNHEY and CDR2 SVGAGI. The ends were cut back, 7 bases at V and 9 bases at J, with 10 bases in the middle. The CDR3 spans 11 residues. The CDR3 protein is CASTQGSEQFF. The CDR3, as DNA: TGTGCCAGCACCCAGGGATCTGAGCAGTTCTTC.

The rearrangement uses TRBV10-1 and TRBJ1-4; no reliable D call. The CDR3 totals 15 residues. Trimming stripped 0 bases from V and 5 bases from J, with 10 bases between. Germline CDR1 and CDR2: WNHNN and SYGVQD (reference sequence). The CDR3 bases are TGCGCCAGCAGTGAGTCCTACGACGGGAATGAAAAACTGTTTTTT. Protein product: CASSESYDGNEKLFF.

The chain recombines TRBV7-9 with TRBJ1-2; D unclear. The CDR3 covers 13 residues. V was trimmed by 1 base and J by 5 bases, leaving 8 bases between them. Germline loops: CDR1 SEHNR, CDR2 FQNEAQ (reference sequence). CDR3 coding DNA: TGTGCCAGCAGCTTAGACCGCGAGTATGGCTACACCTTC. This gives the protein CASSLDREYGYTF. Full variable domain (outside the CDR3, taken from reference TRBV7-9 and TRBJ1-2): DTGVSQNPRHKITKRGQNVTFRCDPISEHNRLYWYRQTLGQGPEFLTYFQNEAQLEKSRLLSDRFSAERPKGSFSTLEIQRTEQGDSAMYLCASSLDREYGYTFGSGTRLTVV.

The chain carries TRBV7-2 and TRBJ1-1; no reliable D call. Trimming removed 5 bases at V and 10 bases at J, with 14 bases between. The germline V gene has CDR1 SGHTA and CDR2 FQGNSA. The CDR3 is 12 amino acids. The CDR3 loop reads CASSRRLEGAFF. The DNA for the CDR3 is TGTGCCAGCAGCCGCCGATTGGAGGGAGCTTTCTTT.

The genes are TRBV5-1 and TRBJ2-7, with D tentatively TRBD2 (6 bases). CDR1 and CDR2 (germline): SGHRS, YFSETQ. V lost 0 bases and J lost 4, with 8 bases in between. This CDR3 is 13 amino acids long. The CDR3 protein is CASSLGGGYEQYF. As DNA, the CDR3 is TGCGCCAGCAGCTTGGGGGGAGGTTACGAGCAGTACTTC.

This clone was recorded once. In DNA form, the CDR3 reads TGCGCCAGCAGCACCCAGGGACAGGCGTCTGGCGAGACCCAGTACTTC. Protein sequence: CASSTQGQASGETQYF. The genes are TRBV5-1 and TRBJ2-5, with 8 bases identical to TRBD1. Germline assignment: CDR1 SGHRS and CDR2 YFSETQ. The CDR3 sequence is 16 residues long. The junction had 13 bases not matched to a gene; V was cut back by 4 bases and J by 5 bases.

This chain uses TRBV21-1 with TRBJ1-2; whether TRBD1, the table's D call, matches the DNA was not checked. TRBV21-1 is tagged as a pseudogene. This CDR3 has 15 residues. The CDR3 spells CASSNGDTSNYGYTF. The CDR3 DNA is TGTGCCAGCAGCAATGGGGACACCTCTAACTATGGCTACACCTTC.

This chain connects TRBV5-4 to TRBJ2-7; possibly TRBD1 for D (7 bases). V dropped 4 bases and J dropped 3 bases, with 14 bases sitting between them. This CDR3 has 14 residues. Germline CDR1 and CDR2: SGHNT and YYREEE (reference sequence). In DNA, the CDR3 is TGTGCCAGCAGCCACCGACAGGGAGGCTACGAGCAGTACTTC. Translating it yields CASSHRQGGYEQYF.

This chain joins TRBV5-1 and TRBJ2-7, with D maybe TRBD2 (6 bases). Trimming removed 8 bases at V and 2 bases at J, with 14 bases between. Germline CDR1 is SGHRS and CDR2 is YFSETQ. The CDR3 spans 13 residues. The CDR3 protein is CASGTSGPYEQYF. CDR3 bases: TGCGCCAGTGGGACTTCAGGTCCCTACGAGCAGTACTTC.

As for this clone: Other DNA sequences from this sample encode an identical CDR3 as well. The rearrangement uses TRBV4-1 and TRBJ2-1, with 7 bases aligning to TRBD2. The J segment lost 0 bases and the V segment lost 2 bases, leaving 4 bases of the junction unmatched. Germline CDR1 and CDR2: MGHRA and YSYEKL. This CDR3 has 16 residues. This CDR3 is CASSQFGGSSYNEQFF. Here the CDR3 DNA reads TGCGCCAGCAGCCAATTCGGGGGGAGCTCCTACAATGAGCAGTTCTTC.

Only one count was recorded for this clone. The V and J genes are TRBV27 and TRBJ2-7; TRBD2 is a possible D gene (7 bases). In germline, CDR1 is MNHEY, CDR2 SMNVEV (reference sequence). Trimming took off 6 bases at V and 2 bases at J, with 23 bases between the two ends. This CDR3 contains 17 residues. As DNA, the CDR3 is TGTGCCAGCAGGACTCTAGGGGGAGGGCCGGGGGCCTACGAGCAGTACTTC. Translated, it gives CASRTLGGGPGAYEQYF.

The gene calls are TRBV27 and TRBJ1-1, with D unclear. V was cut by 3 bases and J by 0 bases, with 5 bases left in between. The CDR3 runs to 13 residues. From germline, CDR1 is MNHEY and CDR2 SMNVEV (reference sequence). CDR3 in DNA: TGTGCCAGCAGTTTCAACATGAACACTGAAGCTTTCTTT. Translating it yields CASSFNMNTEAFF.

CDR3 sequence (DNA): TGTGCCAGCATTTGGACTAGCGGGAGGAACACCGGGGAGCTGTTTTTT. Translating gives CASIWTSGRNTGELFF. The rearrangement uses TRBV28 and TRBJ2-2, with 13 positions matching TRBD2. Germline values: CDR1 MDHEN, CDR2 SYDVKM. This CDR3 contains 16 residues. With 7 bases clipped from V and 1 base from J, the junction kept 3 bases outside the gene matches.

This clone was seen only a few times. V and J are TRBV5-4 and TRBJ2-7, with TRBD1 matching over 7 bases. The CDR3 spans 14 residues. Losses at the gene ends were 4 bases for V and 0 bases for J; bases not matched to a gene: 4. The germline gives CDR1 SGHNT, CDR2 YYREEE (reference sequence). The chain's CDR3 is CASSPQGLSYEQYF. DNA for the CDR3: TGTGCCAGCAGCCCACAGGGGCTCTCCTACGAGCAGTACTTC. Together with reference TRBV5-4 and TRBJ2-7, the CDR3 gives the full variable domain: ETGVTQSPTHLIKTRGQQVTLRCSSQSGHNTVSWYQQALGQGPQFIFQYYREEENGRGNFPPRFSGLQFPNYSSELNVNALELDDSALYLCASSPQGLSYEQYFGPGTRLTVT.

CDR3 sequence (DNA): TGTGCCAGCAGTCCTTCGACTAGCGGCACCGGGGAGCTGTTTTTT. Encoded protein: CASSPSTSGTGELFF. The chain is built from TRBV27 and TRBJ2-2; the match to TRBD2 covers 9 bases. J lost 4 bases, V lost 5 bases, and 5 bases had no gene match. The length of the CDR3 is 15 residues. Germline V CDR1 and CDR2: MNHEY, SMNVEV (reference sequence).

This clone occurred a few times. This CDR3 reads CASSQAWSRVGYGYTF. The CDR3 DNA sequence: TGTGCCAGCAGCCAAGCGTGGTCCCGGGTGGGCTATGGCTACACCTTC. The chain is built from TRBV14 and TRBJ1-2; no definite D call. The CDR3 has 16 residues. Germline-derived CDR1 and CDR2 are SGHDN and FVKESK. With 1 base removed from V and 4 bases from J, the gap between germline ends came to 16 bases.

The chain combines TRBV6-5 with TRBJ2-3; possibly TRBD2 for D (6 bases). CDR1 is MNHEY and CDR2 is SVGAGI in the germline V gene. V dropped 2 bases and J dropped 2 bases, with 11 bases sitting between them. This CDR3 spans 15 amino acids. The CDR3 DNA sequence: TGTGCCAGCAGTTACGCGGGGTCAAACACAGATACGCAGTATTTT. This gives the protein CASSYAGSNTDTQYF.

This clone has at least ten counts. The rearrangement joins TRBV5-1 to TRBJ1-1; 7 bases agree with TRBD1. CDR3 size: 14 residues. Unmatched junction bases numbered 2, after V lost 2 bases and J lost 1 base. Germline-derived CDR1 and CDR2 are SGHRS and YFSETQ. The CDR3 region has the DNA TGCGCCAGCAGCTTAAGGGACAGGAACACTGAAGCTTTCTTT. Its translation: CASSLRDRNTEAFF. Filled out from reference TRBV5-1 and TRBJ1-1, the complete variable domain reads KAGVTQTPRYLIKTRGQQVTLSCSPISGHRSVSWYQQTPGQGLQFLFEYFSETQRNKGNFPGRFSGRQFSNSRSEMNVSTLELGDSALYLCASSLRDRNTEAFFGQGTRLTVV.

This clone appeared once. The chain is built from TRBV27 and TRBJ2-7; weak D call: TRBD2 (5 bases). In germline, CDR1 is MNHEY, CDR2 SMNVEV (reference sequence). There are 16 residues in the CDR3. Between the trimmed V and J ends, which lost 3 bases and 3 bases, there was a span of 18 bases. CDR3 loop: CASSFAGTTYIYEQYF. For the CDR3, the DNA is TGTGCCAGCAGTTTCGCGGGCACCACATACATCTACGAGCAGTACTTC.

The chain joins TRBV21-1 to TRBJ2-1; the table names TRBD2, a call not compared with the DNA. TRBV21-1 is labeled a pseudogene. The CDR3 length is 18 residues. This CDR3 reads CASSKKRVGLAVINEQFF. The CDR3 nucleotides read TGTGCCAGCAGCAAAAAACGGGTTGGTCTAGCGGTGATCAATGAGCAGTTCTTC.

The J gene is TRBJ2-7, the V gene TRBV19; TRBD1 aligns across 8 bases. From germline, CDR1 is LNHDA and CDR2 SQIVND (reference sequence). With 6 bases clipped from V and 7 bases from J, the junction kept 8 bases outside the gene matches. This CDR3 spans 13 amino acids. CDR3 sequence: CASREDRVGEQYF. The CDR3 DNA is TGTGCCAGTAGAGAGGACAGGGTGGGAGAGCAGTACTTC.

The chain employs TRBV4-1 and TRBJ1-3; 7 bases align to TRBD1. J lost 5 bases, V lost 3 bases, and 10 bases had no gene match. CDR3 length: 16 residues. Germline CDR1 and CDR2: MGHRA and YSYEKL. This chain's CDR3 is CASSQDDRVYRNTIYF. Here the CDR3 DNA reads TGCGCCAGCAGCCAGGACGACAGGGTATATAGAAACACCATATATTTT.

The chain carries TRBV2 and TRBJ1-2, with a weak D call TRBD1 (6 bases). The CDR3 is made up of 13 amino acids. CDR1 and CDR2 from the germline V gene are SNHLY and FYNNEI. Trimming pared 10 bases from V and 4 bases from J, leaving 16 bases between. CDR3 protein: CAIQGWAGYGYTF. Written as DNA, the CDR3 is TGTGCCATACAGGGTTGGGCGGGCTATGGCTACACCTTC.

The V call is TRBV7-8, the J call TRBJ1-1, with TRBD1 identical over 9 bases. Germline V gene lookup returns CDR1 SGHVS and CDR2 FQNEAQ. Trimming took 1 base from V and 2 from J; bases not matched to a gene: 5. This CDR3 contains 16 residues. The CDR3 nucleotides are TGTGCCAGCAGCTTAGAGGGACAGGGTCTTAACACTGAAGCTTTCTTT. It yields the protein CASSLEGQGLNTEAFF. The complete variable domain, with remaining parts taken from reference TRBV7-8 and TRBJ1-1, reads GAGVSQSPRYKVAKRGQDVALRCDPISGHVSLFWYQQALGQGPEFLTYFQNEAQLDKSGLPSDRFFAERPEGSVSTLKIQRTQQEDSAVYLCASSLEGQGLNTEAFFGQGTRLTVV.

The chain joins TRBV4-2 to TRBJ2-2; TRBD2 aligns across 11 bases. The CDR3 extends over 16 amino acids. V lost 4 bases, J lost 7 bases, and 8 bases stayed unmatched. Germline CDR1 is LGHNA and CDR2 is YNFKEQ. The CDR3 coding sequence is TGTGCCAGCAGCCCACTAGCGGGAGAACTCCACGGGGAGCTGTTTTTT. This gives the protein CASSPLAGELHGELFF.

This clone was observed a single time. The V call is TRBV9, the J call TRBJ1-1; D uncertain. CDR1 is SGDLS, CDR2 YYNGEE, per germline. There are 14 residues in the CDR3. Trimming cost V 4 bases and J 4 bases, with 14 bases left between them. In nucleotides, the CDR3 is TGTGCCAGCAGCCCCCGGGGAGAGAGCACTGAAGCTTTCTTT. Its translation: CASSPRGESTEAFF. The complete variable domain, with remaining parts taken from reference TRBV9 and TRBJ1-1, reads DSGVTQTPKHLITATGQRVTLRCSPRSGDLSVYWYQQSLDQGLQFLIQYYNGEERAKGNILERFSAQQFPDLHSELNLSSLELGDSALYFCASSPRGESTEAFFGQGTRLTVV.

There are a few counts of this clone. The gene calls are TRBV6-4 and TRBJ2-7; 7 bases fit TRBD2. V shed 6 bases, J shed 2 bases, and the junction held 7 bases outside the gene matches. Looked up from germline, CDR1 is MRHNA and CDR2 is SNTAGT. The CDR3 runs 14 residues. The CDR3 DNA follows: TGTGCCAGCAGAACCGGGACTATCCCCTACGAGCAGTACTTC. This encodes CASRTGTIPYEQYF.

V gene TRBV27 combines with J gene TRBJ2-7, with 11 positions matching TRBD1. The CDR3 loop spans 13 amino acids. Trimming at V came to 6 bases and at J to 3 bases, leaving 1 base not matched to a gene. Germline-derived CDR1 and CDR2 are MNHEY and SMNVEV (reference sequence). CDR3 DNA sequence: TGTGCCAGCAGAGGGACAGGGGGCTACGAGCAGTACTTC. This codes for CASRGTGGYEQYF.

The gene calls are TRBV7-9 and TRBJ2-5, with TRBD2 matching over 15 bases. The germline V gene has CDR1 SEHNR and CDR2 FQNEAQ (reference sequence). The junction had 9 bases not matched to a gene; V was cut back by 5 bases and J by 5 bases. The length of the CDR3 is 17 residues. The CDR3 protein is CASSPGLAGGPTETQYF. The CDR3 DNA is TGTGCCAGCAGCCCTGGACTAGCGGGAGGGCCTACGGAGACCCAGTACTTC.

The chain carries TRBV19 and TRBJ2-7; tentatively, D is TRBD2 (6 bases). This CDR3 is built from 15 residues. Germline V gives CDR1 LNHDA, CDR2 SQIVND (reference sequence). Trimming shortened V by 5 bases and J by 3 bases, and 17 bases separated the two germline ends. DNA of the CDR3: TGTGCCAGTAGTCCCCCGACTACGGGAGACTACGAGCAGTACTTC. It translates to CASSPPTTGDYEQYF.